A single sample gave rise to the 10 T cell receptor beta chains below, sequenced in a study of blood T cell repertoires in COVID-19. Sequencing used immunoSEQ multiplex PCR; TCRdb keeps in-frame clones, though not all of them. The sample lists a few hundred thousand clones; 85% to 90% were seen once. Sequencing used peripheral blood. These receptors all come from a woman aged 45-65 years with COVID-19, enrolled during active disease.

The V gene is TRBV11-2, the J gene TRBJ2-1; D may be TRBD1 (6 bases). This CDR3 contains 19 residues. V shed 2 bases and J shed 0 bases, with 20 bases lying between them. Germline V gene lookup returns CDR1 SGHAT and CDR2 FQNNGV. In DNA, the CDR3 is TGTGCCAGCAGCTTAAGGCCACAGGGTCTGGGGAGCTCCTACAATGAGCAGTTCTTC. This encodes CASSLRPQGLGSSYNEQFF.

The chain uses TRBV27 and TRBJ1-2; D might be TRBD1 (5 bases). Looked up from germline, CDR1 is MNHEY and CDR2 is SMNVEV (reference sequence). The CDR3 extends over 14 amino acids. V lost 5 bases, J lost 5 bases, and 15 bases lay in between. Here the CDR3 DNA reads TGTGCCAGCAGTCCCGCGGGACGGTGGTATGGCTACACCTTC. It encodes CASSPAGRWYGYTF.

CDR3 nucleotide sequence: TGCGCCAGTACCACAACTAGCGGATCCTACAATGAGCAGTTCTTC. It encodes CASTTTSGSYNEQFF. The V gene is TRBV5-1, the J gene TRBJ2-1; 8 positions agree with TRBD2. This CDR3 is 15 amino acids long. V was clipped by 8 bases and J by 1 base; unmatched bases: 8. Per germline, CDR1 SGHRS and CDR2 YFSETQ.

This clone was recorded a few times. The chain links TRBV5-1 to TRBJ1-2, with D tentatively TRBD1 (6 bases). Per germline, CDR1 SGHRS and CDR2 YFSETQ. Trimming took off 0 bases at V and 4 bases at J, with 13 bases between the two ends. This CDR3 contains 15 residues. CDR3 in DNA: TGCGCCAGCAGCTTGGCAGGGGATCCCGCCTATGGCTACACCTTC. Its translation is CASSLAGDPAYGYTF.

The rearrangement links TRBV3-1 (or the pseudogene TRBV3-2) to TRBJ2-4, with D possibly matching TRBD1 (5 bases). The germline V gene encodes CDR1 LGHDT and CDR2 YNNKEL (reference sequence). The CDR3 is 14 residues long. V lost 1 base and J lost 8, with 12 bases in between. The chain's CDR3 is CASSQGRGPDIQYF. The DNA for the CDR3 is TGTGCCAGCAGCCAAGGTAGGGGCCCGGACATTCAGTACTTC.

The gene calls are TRBV10-2 and TRBJ2-7; 9 bases line up with TRBD2. CDR1 is WSHSY and CDR2 is SAAADI in the germline V gene. V was clipped by 8 bases and J by 6 bases; unmatched bases: 11. The CDR3 sequence is 14 residues long. CDR3 sequence: CASRREGLGGEQYF. CDR3 nucleotide sequence: TGCGCCAGCCGGCGGGAGGGTCTCGGGGGCGAGCAGTACTTC.

The chain has TRBV7-6 and TRBJ1-2, with D perhaps matching TRBD1 (6 bases). CDR3 length equals 16 residues. CDR1 is SGHVS, CDR2 FNYEAQ, per germline. V was trimmed by 1 base and J by 4 bases, leaving 16 bases between them. CDR3 amino acids: CASSLDFQGGGYGYTF. As DNA, the CDR3 is TGTGCCAGCAGCTTAGATTTTCAGGGAGGGGGCTATGGCTACACCTTC.

The V call is TRBV6-5, the J call TRBJ1-2, with 9 bases matching TRBD1. This CDR3 contains 14 residues. The germline gives CDR1 MNHEY, CDR2 SVGAGI. Germline trimming cut 8 bases from V and 4 bases from J; bases unmatched to any gene: 8. This CDR3 is CASGLVDRGYGYTF. The CDR3 DNA sequence: TGTGCCAGCGGACTCGTGGACAGGGGCTATGGCTACACCTTC.

This chain connects TRBV6-6 to TRBJ1-3; a weak D match, TRBD1 (5 bases). The germline V gene encodes CDR1 MNHNY and CDR2 SVGAGI (reference sequence). V was shortened by 10 bases and J by 2 bases, with 18 bases between the two germline ends. The CDR3 runs 15 residues. The CDR3, as DNA: TGTGCCACGTCGGGACGGCAGCGGGCTGGAAACACCATATATTTT. Translating it yields CATSGRQRAGNTIYF.

The chain links TRBV27 to TRBJ2-1; 7 nucleotides align to TRBD2. CDR3 length equals 15 residues. V lost 2 bases and J lost 5; bases outside the gene matches: 6. CDR1 and CDR2 (germline): MNHEY, SMNVEV (reference sequence). CDR3 in amino acids: CASSLRARGDNEQFF. In DNA, the CDR3 is TGTGCCAGCAGTTTAAGGGCCCGGGGGGACAATGAGCAGTTCTTC.